A single sample gave rise to the 14 T cell receptor beta chains below, sequenced in a study of blood T cell repertoires in COVID-19. Data came from immunoSEQ multiplex PCR; TCRdb stores just in-frame clones and leaves some out. The sample records 350,000 to 400,000 clones, more than 70% being singletons. Specimen: PBMCs or T cells enriched from blood (not recorded which). Every receptor here comes from a young woman who had recovered from COVID-19.

The chain combines TRBV29-1 with TRBJ2-2; maybe TRBD1 (5 bases). Germline CDR1 SQVTM, CDR2 ANQGSEA. The CDR3 contains 14 residues. The ends were cut back, 4 bases at V and 4 bases at J, with 13 bases in the middle. In DNA, the CDR3 is TGCAGCGTTGGGTACAGGCGAAGCACCGGGGAGCTGTTTTTT. It is translated as CSVGYRRSTGELFF.

The chain carries TRBV4-3 and TRBJ2-5, with 9 bases aligning to TRBD2. CDR1 and CDR2 from the germline V gene are LGHNA and YSLEER. The length of the CDR3 is 14 residues. The V and J ends lost 4 bases and 3 bases, in that order; junction bases with no gene match: 3. CDR3 DNA: TGCGCCAGCAGCCGAGCGGGGGGAAAAGAGACCCAGTACTTC. Residues: CASSRAGGKETQYF.

The V and J genes are TRBV6-5 and TRBJ2-2, with D maybe TRBD2 (6 bases). Per the germline V gene, CDR1 is MNHEY and CDR2 is SVGAGI. The CDR3 runs to 16 residues. Trimming left V 4 bases short and J 2 bases short, with 14 bases between. CDR3 protein: CASSSGLTANTGELFF. The CDR3 coding sequence is TGTGCCAGCAGTTCGGGACTGACGGCTAACACCGGGGAGCTGTTTTTT.

The chain has TRBV30 and TRBJ2-7; 7 nucleotides line up with TRBD1. The ends lost 3 bases at V and 0 bases at J; junction bases unmatched: 2. There are 13 residues in the CDR3. The V gene's germline CDR1 is GTSNPN and CDR2 SVGIG (reference sequence). The CDR3 is CAWRDRSSYEQYF. The DNA for the CDR3 is TGTGCCTGGAGGGACAGGAGCTCCTACGAGCAGTACTTC.

This clone was seen a single time. In DNA form, the CDR3 reads TGTGCCAGTAGCCCCAGGGGTATTTCAAACTATGGCTACACCTTC. Translated: CASSPRGISNYGYTF. This chain joins TRBV19 and TRBJ1-2; D may be TRBD1 (6 bases). Trimming took off 6 bases at V and 2 bases at J, with 16 bases between the two ends. Germline values: CDR1 LNHDA, CDR2 SQIVND (reference sequence). This CDR3 contains 15 residues.

V is TRBV9 and J is TRBJ2-3, with 12 bases matching TRBD2. Per germline, CDR1 SGDLS and CDR2 YYNGEE. The CDR3 extends over 16 amino acids. Trimming removed 3 bases from V and 3 bases from J; junction bases left unmatched: 5. The CDR3 coding sequence is TGTGCCAGCAGCGCGACCACTAGCGGGGGGACAGATACGCAGTATTTT. Protein product: CASSATTSGGTDTQYF. The full variable domain, its missing parts supplied by reference TRBV9 and TRBJ2-3, is DSGVTQTPKHLITATGQRVTLRCSPRSGDLSVYWYQQSLDQGLQFLIQYYNGEERAKGNILERFSAQQFPDLHSELNLSSLELGDSALYFCASSATTSGGTDTQYFGPGTRLTVL.

The chain uses TRBV25-1 and TRBJ1-1, with 11 bases identical to TRBD1. Germline CDR1 reads MGHDK; CDR2 reads SYGVNS. J gave up 1 base and V 6 bases, and 10 bases lay outside the gene matches. The CDR3 has 17 residues. The CDR3 is CASRDRGHVLGNTEAFF. In nucleotides, the CDR3 is TGTGCCAGCAGGGACAGGGGGCATGTTTTGGGGAACACTGAAGCTTTCTTT.

This clone was recorded once. This chain joins TRBV30 and TRBJ2-5, with 11 positions matching TRBD1. With 0 bases clipped from V and 3 bases from J, the junction kept 0 bases outside the gene matches. Germline CDR1 is GTSNPN and CDR2 is SVGIG (reference sequence). CDR3 size: 14 residues. The CDR3 region is CAWSVGQGEETQYF. The CDR3 DNA reads as TGTGCCTGGAGTGTGGGACAGGGGGAAGAGACCCAGTACTTC.

Comment on this clone: This specimen includes other DNA sequences encoding the same CDR3. The V call is TRBV29-1, the J call TRBJ1-3; possibly TRBD1 for D (5 bases). Germline CDR1 is SQVTM and CDR2 is ANQGSEA. The length of the CDR3 is 13 residues. Trimming left V 4 bases short and J 0 bases short, with 7 bases between. The CDR3 region has the DNA TGCAGCGTTGCCAGGGACTCTGGAAACACCATATATTTT. It specifies CSVARDSGNTIYF.

The chain uses TRBV7-2 and TRBJ2-3, with 15 bases that match TRBD2. Trimming removed 5 bases from V and 0 bases from J; junction bases left unmatched: 9. The CDR3 runs to 19 residues. CDR1 is SGHTA and CDR2 is FQGNSA in the germline V gene. CDR3 sequence (DNA): TGTGCCAGCAGCCTCACCGGGACTAGCGGGGGGTATAGCACAGATACGCAGTATTTT. This translates into CASSLTGTSGGYSTDTQYF.

The V and J genes are TRBV12-3 or TRBV12-4 and TRBJ2-5; tentative D call: TRBD2 (5 bases). Trimming left V 7 bases short and J 5 bases short, with 11 bases between. The CDR3 has 12 residues. CDR3 nucleotides: TGTGCCAGCACCTCTACGGGGGAGACCCAGTACTTC. It yields the protein CASTSTGETQYF.

V and J are TRBV9 and TRBJ1-1; 8 positions agree with TRBD1. J lost 1 base, V lost 1 base, and 6 bases had no gene match. The CDR3 loop spans 16 amino acids. CDR1 and CDR2 from the germline V gene are SGDLS and YYNGEE. The CDR3 reads CASSVRGGTGNTEAFF. In DNA form, the CDR3 reads TGTGCCAGCAGCGTAAGGGGAGGGACAGGGAACACTGAAGCTTTCTTT. Full variable domain (rest looked up from reference TRBV9 and TRBJ1-1): DSGVTQTPKHLITATGQRVTLRCSPRSGDLSVYWYQQSLDQGLQFLIQYYNGEERAKGNILERFSAQQFPDLHSELNLSSLELGDSALYFCASSVRGGTGNTEAFFGQGTRLTVV.

V gene TRBV30 combines with J gene TRBJ1-3; no definite D call. Trimming removed 0 bases at V and 3 bases at J, with 3 bases between. The CDR3 runs to 12 residues. The germline CDR1 and CDR2 sequences are GTSNPN and SVGIG (reference sequence). The CDR3 is CAWSVFGNTIYF. Here the CDR3 DNA reads TGTGCCTGGAGTGTCTTTGGAAACACCATATATTTT.

The gene calls are TRBV10-3 and TRBJ1-1; D not certain. The CDR3 is made up of 13 amino acids. Germline V gene lookup returns CDR1 ENHRY and CDR2 SYGVKD. V was trimmed by 7 bases and J by 1 base, leaving 10 bases between them. CDR3 region: CAINPQENTEAFF. The CDR3, as DNA: TGTGCCATCAACCCACAAGAGAACACTGAAGCTTTCTTT.